The 12 T cell receptor beta chains listed next were all sequenced from one sample in a study of blood T cell repertoires in COVID-19. Here immunoSEQ multiplex PCR was the method, and the copy in TCRdb shows in-frame clones only, minus some. The sample lists some 300,000 clones; approximately 90% were seen once. The sample was PBMCs or T cells enriched from blood (not recorded which). The source is a woman aged 55-69 years in a cohort exposed to, infected with or recovered from COVID-19 (not recorded which).

The gene calls are TRBV7-2 and TRBJ2-2; D is perhaps TRBD1 (5 bases). The CDR3 has 16 amino acids. The germline V gene encodes CDR1 SGHTA and CDR2 FQGNSA. Trimming took 2 bases from V and 4 from J, leaving 14 bases between them. DNA for the CDR3: TGTGCCAGCAGCTTATACCCAGGGTCGGTCACCGGGGAGCTGTTTTTT. It translates to CASSLYPGSVTGELFF.

This clone has a handful of counts. The genes are TRBV7-9 and TRBJ1-2, with 8 positions matching TRBD1. This CDR3 has 16 amino acids. CDR1 is SEHNR, CDR2 FQNEAQ, per germline (reference sequence). V trimming: 2 bases; J trimming: 8 bases; junction bases outside the gene matches: 13. The CDR3 sequence: CASSLSDRDGMKGYTF. In DNA, the CDR3 is TGTGCCAGCAGCTTATCGGACAGGGACGGTATGAAAGGCTACACCTTC.

The chain recombines TRBV7-3 with TRBJ2-7; 8 bases align to TRBD2. Trimming at V came to 5 bases and at J to 4 bases, leaving 10 bases not matched to a gene. The CDR3 runs to 15 residues. Germline loops: CDR1 SGHTA, CDR2 FQGTGA. The CDR3 region is CASSPGGGSSYEQYF. The CDR3 coding sequence is TGTGCCAGCAGCCCGGGAGGGGGGAGTAGTTACGAGCAGTACTTC.

This CDR3 reads CASSERAGGPYEQYF. The CDR3 bases are TGTGCCAGCAGTGAAAGGGCAGGGGGTCCCTACGAGCAGTACTTC. This chain joins TRBV6-1 and TRBJ2-7; 7 bases line up with TRBD1. The CDR3 spans 15 residues. V lost 2 bases and J lost 2; bases outside the gene matches: 6. Germline assignment: CDR1 MNHNS and CDR2 SASEGT.

This rearrangement joins TRBV19 to TRBJ1-5; perhaps TRBD1 as D (5 bases). The length of the CDR3 is 16 residues. The V gene's germline CDR1 is LNHDA and CDR2 SQIVND (reference sequence). V lost 7 bases, J lost 2 bases, and 18 bases lay in between. CDR3 sequence (DNA): TGTGCCAGTACCAGGGAGGGGCGATCGGGCAATCAGCCCCAGCATTTT. Amino acids: CASTREGRSGNQPQHF.

J is TRBJ2-7 and V is TRBV28, with 9 nucleotides matching TRBD1. The V gene's germline CDR1 is MDHEN and CDR2 SYDVKM. Trimming cost V 3 bases and J 0 bases; bases outside gene matches: 3. CDR3 length: 15 residues. The CDR3 here is CASSFRTGVSYEQYF. CDR3 coding DNA: TGTGCCAGCAGTTTCAGGACAGGGGTCTCCTACGAGCAGTACTTC.

Only a few counts were recorded for this clone. This chain links TRBV28 with TRBJ1-5, with TRBD1 identical over 7 bases. V was clipped by 3 bases and J by 5 bases; unmatched bases: 7. The CDR3 consists of 15 residues. Germline loops: CDR1 MDHEN, CDR2 SYDVKM. The CDR3, as DNA: TGTGCCAGCAGTTTGGCTGGACAGGCGTATCAGCCCCAGCATTTT. It is translated as CASSLAGQAYQPQHF.

This clone was observed once. This sample also contains other DNA sequences that code for the same CDR3. The V and J genes are TRBV5-1 and TRBJ2-1, with a tentative D call TRBD1 (6 bases). The length of the CDR3 is 14 residues. Trimming removed 0 bases at V and 2 bases at J, with 6 bases between. Germline loops: CDR1 SGHRS, CDR2 YFSETQ. The CDR3 protein is CASSLGQAYNEQFF. The CDR3 DNA reads TGCGCCAGCAGCTTGGGACAGGCCTACAATGAGCAGTTCTTC.

The chain recombines TRBV12-1 with TRBJ2-1; the table assigns TRBD2, which was not confirmed against the DNA. TRBV12-1 is classified as a pseudogene. The CDR3 is made up of 15 amino acids. The CDR3 protein is CASTSSERPNNEQFF. The CDR3 region has the DNA TGTGCCAGCACCTCCTCGGAGCGGCCGAACAATGAGCAGTTCTTC.

The chain employs TRBV7-3 and TRBJ2-3, with a weak D call TRBD1 (5 bases). CDR1 and CDR2 (germline): SGHTA, FQGTGA. V gave up 5 bases and J gave up 0 bases, with 12 bases separating them. This CDR3 is built from 15 residues. The CDR3 sequence: CASSRGALSTDTQYF. The DNA of the CDR3 is TGTGCCAGCAGCAGGGGTGCCCTTAGCACAGATACGCAGTATTTT.

This clone was seen a few times. In DNA, the CDR3 is TGTGCCAGCAGCCCGTCCGGGAGTAATGAAAAACTGTTTTTT. It is translated as CASSPSGSNEKLFF. The rearrangement joins TRBV11-2 to TRBJ1-4; D call uncertain. V was pared by 5 bases and J by 4 bases, with 11 bases between. The CDR3 loop spans 14 amino acids. CDR1 is SGHAT, CDR2 FQNNGV, per germline.

The CDR3 is CASSPLMRDSGNEQFF. The CDR3, as DNA: TGCGCCAGCAGCCCCTTGATGCGGGACTCTGGCAATGAGCAGTTCTTC. The rearrangement joins TRBV5-1 to TRBJ2-1; perhaps TRBD2 as D (6 bases). Trimming removed 4 bases from V and 6 bases from J, with 20 bases in between. Germline CDR1 reads SGHRS; CDR2 reads YFSETQ. The length of the CDR3 is 16 residues. Using reference TRBV5-1 and TRBJ2-1 for the parts outside the CDR3, the full variable domain is KAGVTQTPRYLIKTRGQQVTLSCSPISGHRSVSWYQQTPGQGLQFLFEYFSETQRNKGNFPGRFSGRQFSNSRSEMNVSTLELGDSALYLCASSPLMRDSGNEQFFGPGTRLTVL.